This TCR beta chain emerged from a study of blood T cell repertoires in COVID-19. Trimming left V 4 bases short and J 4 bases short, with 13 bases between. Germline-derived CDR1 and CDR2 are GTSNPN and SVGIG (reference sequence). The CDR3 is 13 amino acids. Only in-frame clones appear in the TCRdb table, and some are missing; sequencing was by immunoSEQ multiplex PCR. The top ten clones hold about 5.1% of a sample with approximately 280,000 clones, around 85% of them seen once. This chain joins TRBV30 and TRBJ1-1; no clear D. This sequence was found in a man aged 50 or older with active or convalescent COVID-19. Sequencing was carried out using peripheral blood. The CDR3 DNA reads TGTGCCTGGAATCGGCAGGAGGGCACTGAAGCTTTCTTT. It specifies CAWNRQEGTEAFF.